Listed below are T cell receptor beta chains from one sample, sequenced in a study of shared clonotypes between healthy human individuals. Libraries were prepared by immunoSEQ multiplex PCR; TCRdb keeps only in-frame clonotypes and omits some of them. The table records around 2.1 million clones, 93% of them present only once. The sequenced material came from naive CD8+ T cells from PBMCs. The source is a man aged 18 to 35 in good health. Some clones in this sample may be carry-over from other donors' samples. The conserved cysteine and the conserved F or W are not part of the CDR3 here.

j_call v_call cdr3_aa
TRBJ2-6 TRBV10-3 AISGRDEGAGANVLT
TRBJ1-1 TRBV19 ASSIWGTEAF
TRBJ2-1 TRBV7-3 ASSQDPPGLVYNEQF
TRBJ2-6 TRBV6-5 ASGGGANVLT
TRBJ1-1 TRBV19 ASSIQDNFGTEAF
TRBJ1-2 TRBV25-1 ASSGLRTGKDGGYGYT
TRBJ2-3 TRBV27 ASSLVLADTQY
TRBJ2-7 TRBV28 ASSLSAGTYEQY
TRBJ2-1 TRBV29-1 SVEEIRIPLVYEQF
TRBJ2-1 TRBV5-1 ASSLDLAEYNEQF
TRBJ2-5 TRBV27 ASSPVSGRGVETQY
TRBJ2-4 TRBV7-9 ASSLLRSTPGDGNIQY
TRBJ2-7 TRBV4-1 ASSQGYRVYEQY
TRBJ2-3 TRBV6-6 ASSQGGGTDTQY
TRBJ2-7 TRBV18 ASSPPSGETYEQY
TRBJ2-5 TRBV7-9 ASSLSSGAETQY
TRBJ1-2 TRBV30 AWTHRGHFYGYT
TRBJ1-2 TRBV6-5 ASNGPRGYT
TRBJ2-5 TRBV28 ASRKDRGETQY
TRBJ2-6 TRBV7-9 ASSARDISGANVLT
TRBJ1-1 TRBV19 ARPDRLNTEAF
TRBJ2-1 TRBV5-4 ASLASGGGEQF
TRBJ2-4 TRBV7-9 ASSTGTGRKIQY
TRBJ2-2 TRBV6-5 ASSLTYTGELF
TRBJ2-7 TRBV5-4 ASSLDLAGLSSYEQY
TRBJ2-1 TRBV6-4 ASSEDAGAGSYNEQF
TRBJ2-7 TRBV6-6 ASSYSESYEQY
TRBJ2-7 TRBV6-1 ASSRNDRFLDEQY
TRBJ1-4 TRBV9 ASSPQGPNEKLF
TRBJ2-7 TRBV30 AWSVGRGFSYEQY
TRBJ2-1 TRBV29-1 SVLWGRSEQF
TRBJ1-4 TRBV4-3 ASSQYGGQGREKLF
TRBJ1-1 TRBV5-4 ASSLGPFEAF
TRBJ2-1 TRBV28 ASRSGHYNEQF
TRBJ1-2 TRBV13 ASSLAGAANNYGYT
TRBJ2-1 TRBV30 AILADYNEQF
TRBJ1-1 TRBV7-9 ASSLTDLNTEAF
TRBJ2-5 TRBV27 ASSPSAGWETQY
TRBJ2-7 TRBV28 ASRWRLAVNSYEQY
TRBJ2-7 TRBV9 ASSPRDRFYEQY
TRBJ2-1 TRBV27 ASSLWASGNNEQF
TRBJ2-2 TRBV27 ASSLGQLTGELF
TRBJ2-3 TRBV6-5 ASSYTADADTQY
TRBJ1-1 TRBV28 ASSPQWGNRGNTEAF
TRBJ1-1 TRBV27 ASSSSRALNTEAF
NA TRBV29-1 SVLQGAPHYEQY
TRBJ2-7 TRBV29-1 SVGGTGFGEQY
TRBJ2-7 TRBV5-1 ASSLQRALLNEQY
TRBJ2-5 TRBV27 ASSPARGWETQY
TRBJ2-6 TRBV5-6 ASSSGANVLT